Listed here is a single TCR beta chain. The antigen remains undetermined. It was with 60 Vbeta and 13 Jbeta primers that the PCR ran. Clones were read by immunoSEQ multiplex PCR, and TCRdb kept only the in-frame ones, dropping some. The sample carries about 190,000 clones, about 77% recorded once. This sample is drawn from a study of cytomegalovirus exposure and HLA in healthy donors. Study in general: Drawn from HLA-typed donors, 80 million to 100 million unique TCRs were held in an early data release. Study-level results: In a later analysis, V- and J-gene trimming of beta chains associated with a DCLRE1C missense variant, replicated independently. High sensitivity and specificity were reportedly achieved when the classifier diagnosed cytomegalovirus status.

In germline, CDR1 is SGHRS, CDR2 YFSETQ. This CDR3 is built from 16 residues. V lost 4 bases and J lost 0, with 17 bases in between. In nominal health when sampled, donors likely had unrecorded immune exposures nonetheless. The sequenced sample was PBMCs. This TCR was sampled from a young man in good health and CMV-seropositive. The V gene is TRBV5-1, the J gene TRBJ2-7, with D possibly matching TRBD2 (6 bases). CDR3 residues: CASSTGLKFPSYEQYF. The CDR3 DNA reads TGCGCCAGCAGCACGGGACTCAAATTCCCCTCCTACGAGCAGTACTTC.